This T cell receptor (beta chain) comes out of a study of regulatory T cells in long-lasting Graves disease. Whole-study results and caveats: Shared public clonotypes totalled 2,741 in persistent patients, compared with roughly 970 in new patients.

The germline V gene encodes CDR1 MNHEY and CDR2 SMNVEV (reference sequence). There are 14 residues in the CDR3. V lost 3 bases to trimming and J lost 4 bases; unmatched junction nucleotides: 4. In regard to this clonotype: Its antigen is currently unknown.

Time point noted: persistent/refractory GD, antithyroid drugs over 5 years with positive TRAb. Extracted PBMC RNA gave rise to the TCR library. Construction of the TCR beta libraries employed iRepertoire HTBI primers in conjunction with Arm-PCR of CDR3 regions. TCRdb re-called the multiplex PCR reads through MiXCR, storing one row per CDR3 protein. The profile shows approximately 350,000 distinct CDR3 sequences, approximately 23% of them singletons. The chain combines TRBV27 with TRBJ2-7, with TRBD1 matching over 9 bases. The source is a woman aged 40-49 years with Graves disease. The sample in question was peripheral blood mononuclear cells (PBMCs), obtained when the disease was refractory, from a patient treated with antithyroid drugs. CDR3 region: CASSLGQGGYEQYF. The CDR3, as DNA: TGTGCCAGCAGTTTGGGACAGGGAGGTTACGAGCAGTACTTC.